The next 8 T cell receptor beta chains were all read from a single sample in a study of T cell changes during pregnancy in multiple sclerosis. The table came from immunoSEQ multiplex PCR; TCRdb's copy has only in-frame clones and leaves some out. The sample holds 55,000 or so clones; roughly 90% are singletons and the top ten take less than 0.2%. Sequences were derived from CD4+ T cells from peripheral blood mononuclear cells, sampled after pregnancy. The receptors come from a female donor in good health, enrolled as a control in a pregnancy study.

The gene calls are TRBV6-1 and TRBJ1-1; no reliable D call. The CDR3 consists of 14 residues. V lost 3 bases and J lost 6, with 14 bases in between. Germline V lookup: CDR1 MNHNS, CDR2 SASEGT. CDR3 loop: CASSERARMAEAFF. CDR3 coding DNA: TGTGCCAGCAGTGAGAGGGCTAGGATGGCTGAAGCTTTCTTT.

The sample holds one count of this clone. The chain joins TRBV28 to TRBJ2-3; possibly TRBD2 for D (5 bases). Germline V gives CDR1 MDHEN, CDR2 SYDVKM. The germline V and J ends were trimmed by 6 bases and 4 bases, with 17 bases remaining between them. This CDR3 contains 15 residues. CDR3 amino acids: CASRPQVLRADTQYF. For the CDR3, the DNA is TGTGCCAGCAGGCCCCAGGTCCTGAGGGCAGATACGCAGTATTTT.

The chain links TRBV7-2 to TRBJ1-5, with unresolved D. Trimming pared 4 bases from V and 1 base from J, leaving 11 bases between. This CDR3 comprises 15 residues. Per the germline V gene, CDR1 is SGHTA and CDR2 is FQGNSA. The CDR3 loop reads CASSSEAGSNQPQHF. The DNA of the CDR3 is TGTGCCAGCAGCTCCGAGGCCGGAAGCAATCAGCCCCAGCATTTT.

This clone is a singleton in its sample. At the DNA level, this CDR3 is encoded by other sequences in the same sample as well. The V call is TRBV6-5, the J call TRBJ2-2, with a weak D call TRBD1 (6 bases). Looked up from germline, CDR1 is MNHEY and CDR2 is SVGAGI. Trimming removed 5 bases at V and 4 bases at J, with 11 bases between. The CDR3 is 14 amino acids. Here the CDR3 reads CASSANRVTGELFF. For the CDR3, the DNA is TGTGCCAGCAGTGCTAACAGGGTCACCGGGGAGCTGTTTTTT.

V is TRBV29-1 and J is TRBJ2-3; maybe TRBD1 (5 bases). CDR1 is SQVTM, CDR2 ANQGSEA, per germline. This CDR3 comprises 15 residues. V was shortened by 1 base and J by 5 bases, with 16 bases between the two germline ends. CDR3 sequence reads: CSVEAREGLEDTQYF. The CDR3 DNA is TGCAGCGTTGAAGCCAGGGAAGGTTTGGAAGATACGCAGTATTTT.

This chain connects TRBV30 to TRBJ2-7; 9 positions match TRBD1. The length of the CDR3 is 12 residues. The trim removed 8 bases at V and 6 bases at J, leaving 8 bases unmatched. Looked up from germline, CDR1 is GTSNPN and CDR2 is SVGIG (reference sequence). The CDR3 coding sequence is TGTGCCGCGGGACAGGGTAAGGCCGAGCAGTACTTC. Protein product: CAAGQGKAEQYF.

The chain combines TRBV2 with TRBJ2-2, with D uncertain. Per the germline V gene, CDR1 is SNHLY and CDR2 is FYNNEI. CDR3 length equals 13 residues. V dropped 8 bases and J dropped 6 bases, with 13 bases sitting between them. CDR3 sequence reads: CASGRLAPGELFF. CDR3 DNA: TGTGCCAGCGGCCGACTTGCCCCCGGGGAGCTGTTTTTT.

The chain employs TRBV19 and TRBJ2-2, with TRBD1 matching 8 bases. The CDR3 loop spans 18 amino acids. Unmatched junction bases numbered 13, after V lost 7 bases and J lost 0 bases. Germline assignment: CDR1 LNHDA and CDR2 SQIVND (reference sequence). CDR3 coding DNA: TGTGCCAGTACCTCCGGTACAGGGGGAATCGCGAACACCGGGGAGCTGTTTTTT. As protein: CASTSGTGGIANTGELFF.